This T cell receptor beta chain was observed in a study of blood T cell repertoires in COVID-19. Clones were sequenced by immunoSEQ multiplex PCR, and TCRdb holds only the in-frame ones, with some missing. The data show around 300,000 clones, 90% seen once. This clone was found once. The CDR3 has 14 amino acids. The V segment lost 4 bases and the J segment 5 bases; nucleotides outside the gene matches: 7. Germline assignment: CDR1 MNHEY and CDR2 SVGAGI. The participants were between about 18 and 89 years old and came from under 25 US areas. Clinical histories supplied by participants themselves formed the basis of cohort assignment.

The chain uses TRBV6-5 and TRBJ1-1, with 7 nucleotides matching TRBD1. This receptor was obtained from a woman between 18 and 30 years old with acute COVID-19. Source material: PBMCs or T cells enriched from blood (not recorded which). CDR3 bases: TGTGCCAGCAGTTCCCACAGGGGAGGAACTGAAGCTTTCTTT. Its protein is CASSSHRGGTEAFF.